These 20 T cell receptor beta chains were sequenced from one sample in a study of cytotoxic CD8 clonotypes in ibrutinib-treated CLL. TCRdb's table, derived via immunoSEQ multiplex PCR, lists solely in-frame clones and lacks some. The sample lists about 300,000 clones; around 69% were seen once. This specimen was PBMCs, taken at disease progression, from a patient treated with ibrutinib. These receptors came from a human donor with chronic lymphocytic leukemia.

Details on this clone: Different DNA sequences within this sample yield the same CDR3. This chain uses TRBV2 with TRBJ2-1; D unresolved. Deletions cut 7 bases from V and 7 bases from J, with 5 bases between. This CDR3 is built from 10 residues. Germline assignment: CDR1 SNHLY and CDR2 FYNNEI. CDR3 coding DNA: TGTGCCAGCAATGGGAATGAGCAGTTCTTC. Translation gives CASNGNEQFF.

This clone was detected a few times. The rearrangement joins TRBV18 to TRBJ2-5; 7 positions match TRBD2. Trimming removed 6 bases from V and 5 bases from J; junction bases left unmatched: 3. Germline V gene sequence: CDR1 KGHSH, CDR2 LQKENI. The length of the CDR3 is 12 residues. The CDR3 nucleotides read TGTGCCAGCTCCCTCGGGAGGGAGACCCAGTACTTC. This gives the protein CASSLGRETQYF.

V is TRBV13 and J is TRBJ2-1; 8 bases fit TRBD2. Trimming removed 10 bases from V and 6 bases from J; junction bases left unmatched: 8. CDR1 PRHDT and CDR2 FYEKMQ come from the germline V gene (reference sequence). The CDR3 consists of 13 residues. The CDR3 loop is CATKREPGNEQFF. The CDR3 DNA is TGTGCCACAAAGCGGGAGCCCGGCAATGAGCAGTTCTTC.

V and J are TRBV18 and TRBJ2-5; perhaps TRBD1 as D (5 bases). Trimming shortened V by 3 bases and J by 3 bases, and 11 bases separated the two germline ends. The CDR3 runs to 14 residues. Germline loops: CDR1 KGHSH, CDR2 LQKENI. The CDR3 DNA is TGTGCCAGCTCACCGTTGGACACCGAAGAGACCCAGTACTTC. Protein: CASSPLDTEETQYF.

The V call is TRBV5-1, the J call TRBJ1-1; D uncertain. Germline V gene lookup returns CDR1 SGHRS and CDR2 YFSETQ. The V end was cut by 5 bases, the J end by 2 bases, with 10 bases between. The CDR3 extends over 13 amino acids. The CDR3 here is CASSFDVNTEAFF. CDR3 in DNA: TGCGCCAGCAGTTTCGACGTTAACACTGAAGCTTTCTTT.

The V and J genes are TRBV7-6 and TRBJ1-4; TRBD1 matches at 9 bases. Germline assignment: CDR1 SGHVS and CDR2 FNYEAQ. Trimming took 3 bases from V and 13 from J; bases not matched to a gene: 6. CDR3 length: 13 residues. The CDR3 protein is CASSFLRDRALFF. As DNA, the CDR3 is TGTGCCAGCAGCTTCCTCCGGGACAGGGCACTGTTTTTT.

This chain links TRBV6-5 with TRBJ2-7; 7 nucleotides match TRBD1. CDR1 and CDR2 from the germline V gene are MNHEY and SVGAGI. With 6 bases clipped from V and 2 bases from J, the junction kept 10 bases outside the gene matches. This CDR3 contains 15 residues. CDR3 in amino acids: CASSPTGVGAYEQYF. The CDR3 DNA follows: TGTGCCAGCAGCCCTACAGGGGTTGGAGCCTACGAGCAGTACTTC.

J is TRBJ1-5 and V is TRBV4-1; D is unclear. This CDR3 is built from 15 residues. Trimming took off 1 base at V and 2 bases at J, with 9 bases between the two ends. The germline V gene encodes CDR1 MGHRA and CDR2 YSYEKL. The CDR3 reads CASSQVVTGNQPQHF. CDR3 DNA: TGCGCCAGCAGCCAAGTAGTAACGGGCAATCAGCCCCAGCATTTT.

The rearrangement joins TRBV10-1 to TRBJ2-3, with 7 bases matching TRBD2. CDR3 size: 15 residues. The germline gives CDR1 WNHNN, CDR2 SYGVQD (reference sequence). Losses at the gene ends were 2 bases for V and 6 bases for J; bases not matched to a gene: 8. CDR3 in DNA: TGCGCCAGCAGTGAGGTGGCGGGAGTTTTCGATACGCAGTATTTT. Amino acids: CASSEVAGVFDTQYF.

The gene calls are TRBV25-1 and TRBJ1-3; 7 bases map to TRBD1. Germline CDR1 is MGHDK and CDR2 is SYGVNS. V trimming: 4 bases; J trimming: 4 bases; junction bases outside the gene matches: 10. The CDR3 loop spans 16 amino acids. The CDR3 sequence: CASSGATGRFGNTIYF. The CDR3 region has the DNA TGTGCCAGCAGTGGCGCGACAGGGAGGTTCGGAAACACCATATATTTT.

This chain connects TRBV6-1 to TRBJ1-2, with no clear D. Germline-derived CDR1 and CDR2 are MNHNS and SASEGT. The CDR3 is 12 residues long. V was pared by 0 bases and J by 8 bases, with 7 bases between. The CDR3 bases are TGTGCCAGCAGTGAAGCCGGAAGGGGCTACACCTTC. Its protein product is CASSEAGRGYTF.

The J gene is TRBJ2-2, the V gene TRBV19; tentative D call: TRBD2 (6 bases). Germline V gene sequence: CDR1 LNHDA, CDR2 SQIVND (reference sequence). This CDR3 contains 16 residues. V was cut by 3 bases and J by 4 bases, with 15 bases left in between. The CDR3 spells CASSMGYGTFTGELFF. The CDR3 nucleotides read TGTGCCAGTAGTATGGGGTACGGGACTTTCACCGGGGAGCTGTTTTTT.

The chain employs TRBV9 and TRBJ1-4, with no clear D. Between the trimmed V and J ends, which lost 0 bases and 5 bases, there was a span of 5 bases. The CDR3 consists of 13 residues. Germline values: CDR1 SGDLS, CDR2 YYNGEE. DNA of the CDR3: TGTGCCAGCAGCGTAGATCTCAATGAAAAACTGTTTTTT. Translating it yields CASSVDLNEKLFF.

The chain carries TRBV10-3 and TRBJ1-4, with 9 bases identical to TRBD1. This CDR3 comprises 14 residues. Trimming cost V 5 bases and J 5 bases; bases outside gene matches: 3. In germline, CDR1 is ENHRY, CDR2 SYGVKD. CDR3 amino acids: CAISSGTGNEKLFF. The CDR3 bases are TGTGCCATCAGTTCCGGGACAGGGAATGAAAAACTGTTTTTT.

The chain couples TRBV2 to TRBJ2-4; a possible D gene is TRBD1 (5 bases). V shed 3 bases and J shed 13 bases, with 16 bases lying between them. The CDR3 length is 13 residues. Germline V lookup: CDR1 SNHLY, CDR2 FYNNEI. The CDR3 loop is CASSDADRDPQYF. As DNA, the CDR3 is TGTGCCAGCAGTGATGCCGACAGAGACCCCCAGTACTTC.

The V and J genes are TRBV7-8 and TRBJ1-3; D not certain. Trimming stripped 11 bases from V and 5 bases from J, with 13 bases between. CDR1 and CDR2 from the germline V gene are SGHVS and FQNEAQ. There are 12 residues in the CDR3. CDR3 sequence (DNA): TGTGCCTCCTCCTTTCCCAGAAACACCATATATTTT. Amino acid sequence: CASSFPRNTIYF.

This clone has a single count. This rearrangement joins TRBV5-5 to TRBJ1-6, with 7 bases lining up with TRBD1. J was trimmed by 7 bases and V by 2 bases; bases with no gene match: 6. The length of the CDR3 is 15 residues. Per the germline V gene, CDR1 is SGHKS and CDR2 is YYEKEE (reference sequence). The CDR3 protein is CASSFIRDSNSPLHF. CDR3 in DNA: TGTGCCAGCAGCTTTATCAGGGACAGCAATTCACCCCTCCACTTT.

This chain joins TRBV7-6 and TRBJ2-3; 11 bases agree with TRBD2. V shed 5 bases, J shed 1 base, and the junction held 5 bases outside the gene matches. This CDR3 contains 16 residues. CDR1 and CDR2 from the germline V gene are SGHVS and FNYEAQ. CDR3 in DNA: TGTGCCAGCAGCCCGCTAGCGGGGGGAGGCACAGATACGCAGTATTTT. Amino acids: CASSPLAGGGTDTQYF.

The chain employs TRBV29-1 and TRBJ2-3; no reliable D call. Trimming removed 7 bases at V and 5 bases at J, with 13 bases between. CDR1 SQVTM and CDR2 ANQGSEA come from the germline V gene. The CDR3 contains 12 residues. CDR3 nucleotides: TGCAGCGGGAATAGAGTTAAAGATACGCAGTATTTT. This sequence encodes CSGNRVKDTQYF.

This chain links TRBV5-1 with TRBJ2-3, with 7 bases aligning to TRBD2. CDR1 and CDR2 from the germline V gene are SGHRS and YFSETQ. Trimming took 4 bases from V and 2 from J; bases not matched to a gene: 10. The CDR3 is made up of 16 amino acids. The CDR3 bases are TGCGCCAGCAGCACCTACCAGGGACTATCCACAGATACGCAGTATTTT. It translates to CASSTYQGLSTDTQYF.